The clone carrying this T cell receptor beta chain was detected ten times or more. Its target is unknown. This record comes from a study of metastatic and nonmetastatic thyroid tumors. Across the whole study: For malignant and benign thyroid patients, tumor or nodule tissue and blood were the sources whose repertoires were compared.

Source study methods: Building a distant-metastasis classifier for papillary thyroid cancer drew on CDR3 differences across clinicopathological groups. TCRdb re-called the PCR reads through MiXCR. The V and J calls reflect TCRdb's pipeline rather than the authors' work. The sample yields roughly 20,000 clones, more than 25% seen once. Each patient came to thyroid surgery without any prior treatment (of any kind). Study-level points and caveats: The study reportedly found significantly higher TCR beta diversity in malignant thyroid tumors than benign nodules, in blood and tumor.

The specimen was blood. The receptor's source is a female donor with papillary thyroid cancer or a benign thyroid nodule (not recorded which). Some clones in this sample may be carry-over from other donors' samples.

CDR3 coding DNA: TGTGCCAGCAGCCCTGCTGGGGAGGGTAGCAATCAGCCCCAGCATTTT. This sequence encodes CASSPAGEGSNQPQHF. The chain links TRBV28 to TRBJ1-5; the D is unclear. The CDR3 loop spans 16 amino acids. Germline V gives CDR1 MDHEN, CDR2 SYDVKM. V was pared by 6 bases and J by 0 bases, with 15 bases between. The full variable domain, completed using reference TRBV28 and TRBJ1-5, is DVKVTQSSRYLVKRTGEKVFLECVQDMDHENMFWYRQDPGLGLRLIYFSYDVKMKEKGDIPEGYSVSREKKERFSLILESASTNQTSMYLCASSPAGEGSNQPQHFGDGTRLSIL.